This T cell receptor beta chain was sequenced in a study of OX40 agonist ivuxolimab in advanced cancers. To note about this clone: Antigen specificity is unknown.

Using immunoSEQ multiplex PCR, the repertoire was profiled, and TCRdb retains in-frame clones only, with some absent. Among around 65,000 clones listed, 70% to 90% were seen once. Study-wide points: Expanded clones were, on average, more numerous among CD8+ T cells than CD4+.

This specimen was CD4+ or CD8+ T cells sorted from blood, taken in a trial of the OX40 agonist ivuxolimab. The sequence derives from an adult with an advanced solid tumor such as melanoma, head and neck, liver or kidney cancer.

The CDR3 sequence: CASSDSPTDGGQYF. CDR3 sequence (DNA): TGTGCCAGCAGTGACTCGCCGACTGACGGAGGGCAGTACTTC. V is TRBV6-4 and J is TRBJ2-7, with a possible D match to TRBD2 (5 bases). With 0 bases removed from V and 9 bases from J, the gap between germline ends came to 15 bases. CDR3 length: 14 amino acids. Per the germline V gene, CDR1 is MRHNA and CDR2 is SNTAGT.